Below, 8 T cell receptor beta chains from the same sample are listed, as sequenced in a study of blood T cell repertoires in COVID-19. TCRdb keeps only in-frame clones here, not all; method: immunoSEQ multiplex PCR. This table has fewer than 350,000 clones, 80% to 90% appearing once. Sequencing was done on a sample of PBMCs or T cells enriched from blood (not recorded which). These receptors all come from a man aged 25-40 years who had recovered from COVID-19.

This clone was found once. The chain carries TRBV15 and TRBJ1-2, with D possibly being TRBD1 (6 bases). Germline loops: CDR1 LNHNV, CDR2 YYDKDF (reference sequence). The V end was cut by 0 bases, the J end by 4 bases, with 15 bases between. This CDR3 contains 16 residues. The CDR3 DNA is TGTGCCACCAGCAGAGATCGGGGGGGCTCGATCTATGGCTACACCTTC. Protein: CATSRDRGGSIYGYTF.

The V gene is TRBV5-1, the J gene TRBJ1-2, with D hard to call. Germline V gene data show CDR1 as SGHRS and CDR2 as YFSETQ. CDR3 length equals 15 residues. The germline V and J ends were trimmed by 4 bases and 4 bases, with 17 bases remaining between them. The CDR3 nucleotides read TGCGCCAGCAGCCCCGAGGCGGGCAGCTTCTATGGCTACACCTTC. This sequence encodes CASSPEAGSFYGYTF. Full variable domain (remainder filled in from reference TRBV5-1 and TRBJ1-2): KAGVTQTPRYLIKTRGQQVTLSCSPISGHRSVSWYQQTPGQGLQFLFEYFSETQRNKGNFPGRFSGRQFSNSRSEMNVSTLELGDSALYLCASSPEAGSFYGYTFGSGTRLTVV.

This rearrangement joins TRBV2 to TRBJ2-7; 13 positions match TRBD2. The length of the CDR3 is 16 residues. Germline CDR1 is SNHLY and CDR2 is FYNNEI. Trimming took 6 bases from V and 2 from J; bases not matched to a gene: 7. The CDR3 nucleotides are TGTGCCAGCAGGACCGGGACTAGCGGGGCCACCTACGAGCAGTACTTC. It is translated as CASRTGTSGATYEQYF.

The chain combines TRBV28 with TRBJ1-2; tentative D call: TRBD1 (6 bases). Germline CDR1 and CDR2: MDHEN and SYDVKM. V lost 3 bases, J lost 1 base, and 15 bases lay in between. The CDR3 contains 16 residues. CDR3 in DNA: TGTGCCAGCAGTTTTGGACGGACAGAAAGTAACTATGGCTACACCTTC. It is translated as CASSFGRTESNYGYTF.

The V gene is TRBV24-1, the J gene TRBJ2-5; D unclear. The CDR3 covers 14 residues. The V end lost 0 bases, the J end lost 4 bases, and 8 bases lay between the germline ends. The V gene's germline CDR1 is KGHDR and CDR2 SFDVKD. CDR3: CATSDLPPRETQYF. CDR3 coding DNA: TGTGCCACCAGTGATTTGCCCCCTCGAGAGACCCAGTACTTC.

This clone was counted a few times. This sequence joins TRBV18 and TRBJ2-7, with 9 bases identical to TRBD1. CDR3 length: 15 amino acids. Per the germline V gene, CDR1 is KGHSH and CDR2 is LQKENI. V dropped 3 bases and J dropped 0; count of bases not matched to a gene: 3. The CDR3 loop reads CASSPQGQGSYEQYF. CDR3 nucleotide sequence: TGTGCCAGCTCACCCCAGGGACAGGGCTCCTACGAGCAGTACTTC.

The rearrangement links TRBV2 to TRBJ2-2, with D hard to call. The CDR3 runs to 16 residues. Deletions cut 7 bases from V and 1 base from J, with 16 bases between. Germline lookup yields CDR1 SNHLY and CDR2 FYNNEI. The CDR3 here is CASMAELLRNTGELFF. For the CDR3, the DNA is TGTGCCAGCATGGCGGAGTTACTTCGGAACACCGGGGAGCTGTTTTTT.

The CDR3 protein is CAWSVLNRYNSPLHF. The CDR3 nucleotides are TGTGCCTGGAGTGTACTCAATCGCTATAATTCACCCCTCCACTTT. This chain links TRBV30 with TRBJ1-6, with unresolved D. V shed 0 bases and J shed 3 bases, with 9 bases lying between them. The CDR3 runs to 15 residues. Germline CDR1 is GTSNPN and CDR2 is SVGIG (reference sequence). Full variable domain (rest looked up from reference TRBV30 and TRBJ1-6): SQTIHQWPATLVQPVGSPLSLECTVEGTSNPNLYWYRQAAGRGLQLLFYSVGIGQISSEVPQNLSASRPQDRQFILSSKKLLLSDSGFYLCAWSVLNRYNSPLHFGNGTRLTVT.